The rows below give T cell receptor beta chains drawn from one sample of a study of blood T cell repertoires in COVID-19. Sequencing used immunoSEQ multiplex PCR; TCRdb keeps in-frame clones, though not all of them. In the table there are roughly 190,000 clones, around 80% of which are singletons. Material for sequencing was peripheral blood. The receptors shown here come from a human donor in a cohort sampled during active COVID-19. Each CDR3 is given with its conserved first and last residue. Fields, in order: CDR3 protein, CDR3 DNA, D gene, CDR3 length, V gene, clone size, J gene. The D gene is left open where the match is weak. Size tells how often a clone was seen (once, few, many) or the class of an expanded clone, and some rows leave it out.

CDR3: CSVAPGQGRETQYF
DNA: TGCAGCGTAGCCCCGGGACAGGGGCGGGAGACCCAGTACTTC
D: TRBD1
length: 14
V: TRBV29-1
size: NA
J: TRBJ2-5

CDR3: CASSHSARGGPYNEQFF
DNA: TGTGCCAGCAGCCACTCTGCTCGCGGGGGTCCCTACAATGAGCAGTTCTTC
D: TRBD2
length: 17
V: TRBV3-1/TRBV3-2
size: NA
J: TRBJ2-1

CDR3: CASSTPGGYYEQYF
DNA: TGTGCCAGCAGCACCCCAGGGGGCTACTACGAGCAGTACTTC
D: TRBD1
length: 14
V: TRBV28
size: NA
J: TRBJ2-7

CDR3: CASAGGHQPQHF
DNA: TGCGCCAGCGCGGGAGGCCATCAGCCCCAGCATTTT
D: NA
length: 12
V: TRBV5-1
size: few
J: TRBJ1-5

CDR3: CAWTPGLRAFF
DNA: TGTGCCTGGACGCCGGGACTCAGGGCTTTCTTT
D: NA
length: 11
V: TRBV30
size: NA
J: TRBJ1-1

CDR3: CASSKPQGGYTF
DNA: TGTGCCAGCAGCAAGCCCCAGGGTGGCTACACCTTC
D: NA
length: 12
V: TRBV13
size: NA
J: TRBJ1-2

CDR3: CATSRAPNSNQPQHF
DNA: TGTGCCACCAGCAGAGCCCCAAATAGCAATCAGCCCCAGCATTTT
D: NA
length: 15
V: TRBV15
size: NA
J: TRBJ1-5

CDR3: CASSGRTSGLYEQYF
DNA: TGTGCCAGTAGTGGACGGACTAGCGGACTCTACGAGCAGTACTTC
D: TRBD2
length: 15
V: TRBV19
size: NA
J: TRBJ2-7

CDR3: CASSRDRNYGYTF
DNA: TGTGCCAGCAGCCGGGACAGAAACTATGGCTACACCTTC
D: TRBD1
length: 13
V: TRBV5-5
size: NA
J: TRBJ1-2

CDR3: CASRRTESSGNTIYF
DNA: TGCGCCAGCAGACGGACAGAAAGCTCTGGAAACACCATATATTTT
D: NA
length: 15
V: TRBV10-2
size: NA
J: TRBJ1-3

CDR3: CASSRTGSTLYF
DNA: TGTGCCAGCAGTCGGACTGGCTCGACCCTGTACTTC
D: NA
length: 12
V: TRBV12-3/TRBV12-4
size: NA
J: TRBJ2-5

CDR3: CASSLARGAGTNEKLFF
DNA: TGCGCCAGCAGCTTGGCCAGGGGGGCCGGGACTAATGAAAAACTGTTTTTT
D: TRBD1
length: 17
V: TRBV5-1
size: NA
J: TRBJ1-4

CDR3: CASHPVRGIQPQHF
DNA: TGTGCCAGCCATCCTGTTAGGGGAATCCAGCCCCAGCATTTT
D: NA
length: 14
V: TRBV19
size: NA
J: TRBJ1-5

CDR3: CASRDPLTGEGGGNQPQHF
DNA: TGTGCCAGTAGGGACCCTCTTACAGGGGAAGGGGGAGGCAATCAGCCCCAGCATTTT
D: TRBD1
length: 19
V: TRBV19
size: many
J: TRBJ1-5

CDR3: CASSSGGSTGELFF
DNA: TGCGCCAGCAGCTCGGGTGGATCCACCGGGGAGCTGTTTTTT
D: NA
length: 14
V: TRBV5-1
size: NA
J: TRBJ2-2

CDR3: CAIGQGLFDTIYF
DNA: TGTGCCATTGGACAGGGCCTGTTCGACACCATATATTTT
D: TRBD1
length: 13
V: TRBV10-3
size: NA
J: TRBJ1-3

CDR3: CASSLAAQGIYEQYF
DNA: TGTGCCAGCAGCTTAGCGGCACAGGGGATTTACGAGCAGTACTTC
D: TRBD1
length: 15
V: TRBV11-2
size: NA
J: TRBJ2-7

CDR3: CASSQDWPTEAFF
DNA: TGTGCCAGCAGCCAAGATTGGCCGACTGAAGCTTTCTTT
D: NA
length: 13
V: TRBV3-1/TRBV3-2
size: NA
J: TRBJ1-1

CDR3: CATTAGTGNTGELFF
DNA: TGTGCCACCACCGCCGGGACAGGGAACACCGGGGAGCTGTTTTTT
D: TRBD1
length: 15
V: TRBV10-3
size: few
J: TRBJ2-2

CDR3: CASNWGDQPQHF
DNA: TGTGCCAGCAATTGGGGGGACCAGCCCCAGCATTTT
D: NA
length: 12
V: TRBV6-5
size: NA
J: TRBJ1-5